The clone carrying this TCR beta chain was counted ten times or more. Its antigen is still unknown. 5'RACE with constant-segment primers yielded barcoded, UMI-tagged TCR alpha and TCR beta cDNA libraries. From the 5' RACE reads, TCRdb called clonotypes with MiXCR, one entry per CDR3 protein. Of about 210,000 distinct CDR3 sequences listed, approximately 10% are singletons. The data originate from a study of T-cell memory formation after mild COVID-19. Notes on the study in general: Pre-infection memory already had some responding clones, implying cross-reactive memory joined. Whereas later expanders leaned CD4+, clones contracting day 15 to 85 showed a balanced CD4/CD8 makeup.

The length of the CDR3 is 16 residues. V was trimmed by 2 bases and J by 7 bases, leaving 18 bases between them. Germline CDR1 reads SGHRS; CDR2 reads YFSETQ. The gene calls are TRBV5-1 and TRBJ1-4, with a possible D match to TRBD1 (5 bases). The receptor was isolated from a man between 18 and 29 years old who had mild COVID-19 (a few samples of this study predate the infection). Cell type and time point are not known. Input material: PBMCs or a T cell subset sorted from them (not recorded which). CDR3 nucleotide sequence: TGCGCCAGCAGCTTTGGGACGGTATCATCGGGTGAAAAACTGTTTTTT. Translating gives CASSFGTVSSGEKLFF.